The sequence of this T cell receptor (beta chain) was determined in a study of CD8 T cells in ankylosing spondylitis. The study, taken as a whole, reports: Ankylosing spondylitis blood appeared to be characterized by a TCR beta motif of under ten highly homologous variants.

This clonotype showed up just a few times. Its target is unknown. V lost 3 bases, J lost 1 base, and 6 bases lay in between. The CDR3 has 13 amino acids. Germline values: CDR1 MDHEN, CDR2 SYDVKM. TCRdb ran MiXCR on the 5' RACE reads and lists one entry per CDR3 protein. This table has some 130,000 distinct CDR3 sequences, over 15% appearing once. What was sequenced was blood, either unsorted or a sorted T cell fraction (not recorded which). This TCR derives from a male donor with ankylosing spondylitis. The chain joins TRBV28 to TRBJ2-5; no clear D. Here the CDR3 reads CASSFLIQETQYF. DNA of the CDR3: TGTGCCAGCAGTTTTCTAATCCAAGAGACCCAGTACTTC.